The clone carrying this T cell receptor beta chain came up a few times. Its antigen is still unknown. Time point noted: persistent/refractory GD, antithyroid drugs over 5 years with positive TRAb. Scientists built the TCR library using RNA that was extracted from PBMCs. These data belong to a study of regulatory T cells in long-lasting Graves disease. In building TCR beta libraries, iRepertoire HTBI primers were used together with Arm-PCR of CDR3 regions. TCRdb independently ran MiXCR on the multiplex PCR reads; one entry per CDR3 protein. The sample carries about 470,000 distinct CDR3 sequences, about 20% recorded once. Overall study findings and caveats: Examination was confined to peripheral blood, excluding thyroid tissue.

The TCR was taken from a female donor with Graves disease. Sequenced material: peripheral blood mononuclear cells (PBMCs), taken when the disease was refractory, from a patient treated with antithyroid drugs.

The DNA of the CDR3 is TGTGCCAGTAGTGCCGGGAGTGGCTATGGCTACACCTTC. This encodes CASSAGSGYGYTF. This chain uses TRBV19 with TRBJ1-2, with D hard to call. V shed 5 bases and J shed 4 bases, with 11 bases lying between them. The CDR3 extends over 13 amino acids. The germline V gene has CDR1 LNHDA and CDR2 SQIVND (reference sequence).